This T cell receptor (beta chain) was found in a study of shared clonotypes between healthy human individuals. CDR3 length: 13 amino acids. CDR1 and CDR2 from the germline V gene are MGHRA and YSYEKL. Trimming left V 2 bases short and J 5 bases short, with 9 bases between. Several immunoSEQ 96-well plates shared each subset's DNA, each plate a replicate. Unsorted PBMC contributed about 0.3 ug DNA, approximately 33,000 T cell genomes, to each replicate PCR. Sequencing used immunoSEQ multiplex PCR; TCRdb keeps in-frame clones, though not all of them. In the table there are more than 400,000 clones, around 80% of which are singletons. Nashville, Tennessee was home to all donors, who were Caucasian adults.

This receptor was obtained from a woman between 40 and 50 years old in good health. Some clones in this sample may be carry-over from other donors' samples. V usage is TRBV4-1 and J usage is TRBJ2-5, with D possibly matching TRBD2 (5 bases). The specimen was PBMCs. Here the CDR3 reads CASSQTAGETQYF. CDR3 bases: TGCGCCAGCAGCCAAACCGCGGGCGAGACCCAGTACTTC.